The 5 T cell receptor beta chains below come from one sample, sequenced in a study of Graves' ophthalmopathy and Graves' hyperthyroidism. Amplification from RNA transcripts yielded the TCR beta CDR3 regions. HTBI primers served in a first-round RT-PCR, which a second-round multiplex PCR followed. One entry per CDR3 protein, called by TCRdb with MiXCR from the multiplex PCR reads. The table has more than 1,000,000 distinct CDR3 sequences, about two fifths seen once. Input material: peripheral blood or thyroid tissue (not recorded which). Receptors were obtained from an adult man with Graves' hyperthyroidism.

A remark on this clonotype: A much larger clone lies one base from this, so it may be a read error. V and J are TRBV20-1 and TRBJ2-2; possibly TRBD2 for D (5 bases). This CDR3 spans 12 amino acids. Germline CDR1 reads DFQATT; CDR2 reads SNEGSKA (reference sequence). CDR3 in amino acids: CSVTHGVGEPFF. Here the CDR3 DNA reads TGCAGTGTAACCCATGGGGTCGGGGAGCCGTTTTTT.

The J gene is TRBJ2-5, the V gene TRBV25-1, with TRBD1 matching over 8 bases. The germline V gene has CDR1 MGHDK and CDR2 SYGVNS. The CDR3 runs to 14 residues. The V gene end was trimmed by 3 bases and the J gene end by 4 bases; junction bases not matched to a gene: 4. The CDR3 is CASSEATGVETQYF. The CDR3, as DNA: TGTGCCAGCAGTGAGGCGACAGGGGTAGAGACCCAGTACTTC.

This clonotype came up many times. The chain carries TRBV20-1 and TRBJ1-6; 7 nucleotides agree with TRBD1. V lost 0 bases, J lost 4 bases, and 6 bases stayed unmatched. The germline V gene encodes CDR1 DFQATT and CDR2 SNEGSKA (reference sequence). The CDR3 consists of 16 residues. CDR3 DNA: TGCAGTGCTAGAGATCCCCTGGGACAGTATAATTCACCCCTCCACTTT. Amino acids: CSARDPLGQYNSPLHF.

This clonotype was seen ten or more times. The chain links TRBV5-1 to TRBJ2-7; D possibly corresponds to TRBD2 (6 bases). Trimming took 5 bases from V and 3 from J, leaving 15 bases between them. Germline CDR1 and CDR2: SGHRS and YFSETQ. The CDR3 extends over 14 amino acids. CDR3 sequence: CASSREQGGYEQYF. The CDR3 DNA reads as TGCGCCAGCAGTAGGGAGCAGGGAGGCTACGAGCAGTACTTC.

V usage is TRBV25-1 and J usage is TRBJ2-7; TRBD2 matches at 12 bases. Trimming took 6 bases from V and 5 from J; bases not matched to a gene: 8. CDR1 is MGHDK, CDR2 SYGVNS, per germline. The CDR3 covers 15 residues. The CDR3 sequence: CASSHLAGGPHEQYF. The CDR3 bases are TGTGCCAGCAGCCATCTAGCGGGAGGGCCCCACGAGCAGTACTTC.